Each of the 11 T cell receptor beta chains below was sequenced from the same sample in a study of beta chain features in type 1 diabetes. Overall study findings and caveats: Moderate but significant shortening of TCRB CDR3s was recorded in all four CD4+ subsets from Type 1 diabetes patients.

Antigen specificity for these receptors is unknown. Every isolated RNA sample was fully reverse transcribed, so sequencing captured expressed TCRB transcripts. Here immunoSEQ multiplex PCR was the method, and the copy in TCRdb shows in-frame clones only, minus some. The profile shows 150,000 to 200,000 clones, about 8.1% of them singletons. Sequenced sample: central memory CD4+ T cells from blood. Source of these receptors: a woman aged 18-35 years with type 1 diabetes.

The V gene is TRBV5-1, the J gene TRBJ1-1, with 9 bases that match TRBD1. The CDR3 is made up of 15 amino acids. In germline, CDR1 is SGHRS, CDR2 YFSETQ. With 0 bases clipped from V and 1 base from J, the junction kept 1 base outside the gene matches. DNA of the CDR3: TGCGCCAGCAGCTTGGACAGGGGGCAGAACACTGAAGCTTTCTTT. Its protein is CASSLDRGQNTEAFF. The whole variable domain, filled in from reference TRBV5-1 and TRBJ1-1, reads KAGVTQTPRYLIKTRGQQVTLSCSPISGHRSVSWYQQTPGQGLQFLFEYFSETQRNKGNFPGRFSGRQFSNSRSEMNVSTLELGDSALYLCASSLDRGQNTEAFFGQGTRLTVV.

The chain employs TRBV28 and TRBJ2-5, with D perhaps matching TRBD2 (6 bases). The V and J ends lost 2 bases and 5 bases respectively, with 9 bases between them. Germline V gives CDR1 MDHEN, CDR2 SYDVKM. The CDR3 contains 13 residues. The CDR3 DNA follows: TGTGCCAGCAGTTTAGGAGGGCGTGAGACCCAGTACTTC. Translated, it gives CASSLGGRETQYF. The full variable domain, in which reference TRBV28 and TRBJ2-5 provide the parts outside the CDR3, is DVKVTQSSRYLVKRTGEKVFLECVQDMDHENMFWYRQDPGLGLRLIYFSYDVKMKEKGDIPEGYSVSREKKERFSLILESASTNQTSMYLCASSLGGRETQYFGPGTRLLVL.

This clone appeared a few times. The V call is TRBV28, the J call TRBJ1-2, with 8 bases matching TRBD1. Germline values: CDR1 MDHEN, CDR2 SYDVKM. The CDR3 totals 14 residues. The ends lost 3 bases at V and 7 bases at J; junction bases unmatched: 7. CDR3 sequence (DNA): TGTGCCAGCAGTTTGTCAGGGGGCCACCTTGGCTACACCTTC. It is translated as CASSLSGGHLGYTF.

J is TRBJ2-7 and V is TRBV11-1; D uncertain. V lost 3 bases to trimming and J lost 7 bases, with 10 bases between them. CDR3 length: 12 residues. Germline-derived CDR1 and CDR2 are SGHAT and FQDESV (reference sequence). The CDR3 loop reads CASSFAGSEQYF. The DNA for the CDR3 is TGTGCCAGCAGCTTCGCTGGTAGTGAGCAGTACTTC.

This clone was found a few times. This sample includes further DNA sequences coding for the same CDR3. This chain joins TRBV5-1 and TRBJ1-4; D possibly corresponds to TRBD1 (6 bases). Germline CDR1 SGHRS, CDR2 YFSETQ. The CDR3 has 13 amino acids. Trimming removed 4 bases at V and 5 bases at J, with 9 bases between. CDR3 sequence (DNA): TGCGCCAGCAGCGAGGGACAAAATGAAAAACTGTTTTTT. It encodes CASSEGQNEKLFF.

This clone was observed a few times. The chain couples TRBV21-1 to TRBJ2-3; TRBD1, the D gene given by the table, was not confirmed from the DNA. TRBV21-1 corresponds to a pseudogene. This CDR3 region has 14 residues. The CDR3 reads CASSKSGLGDTQYF. CDR3 in DNA: TGTGCCAGCAGCAAGAGTGGGCTCGGAGATACGCAGTATTTT.

The chain couples TRBV7-2 to TRBJ2-1, with 8 positions matching TRBD2. Per germline, CDR1 SGHTA and CDR2 FQGNSA. This CDR3 region has 18 residues. J lost 3 bases, V lost 1 base, and 11 bases had no gene match. The CDR3 DNA reads TGTGCCAGCAGCTTAGACCCGCCTCGGGGGGGGGTCTACAATGAGCAGTTCTTC. This encodes CASSLDPPRGGVYNEQFF.

This clone turned up a few times. This chain uses TRBV14 with TRBJ1-1, with TRBD1 as a possible D gene (6 bases). Germline loops: CDR1 SGHDN, CDR2 FVKESK. Trimming left V 0 bases short and J 3 bases short, with 20 bases between. This CDR3 is built from 18 residues. CDR3 nucleotides: TGTGCCAGCAGCCAAGAAGGCGGGTCAATGCCAGGGGACACTGAAGCTTTCTTT. It codes for CASSQEGGSMPGDTEAFF. The full variable domain, its missing parts supplied by reference TRBV14 and TRBJ1-1, is EAGVTQFPSHSVIEKGQTVTLRCDPISGHDNLYWYRRVMGKEIKFLLHFVKESKQDESGMPNNRFLAERTGGTYSTLKVQPAELEDSGVYFCASSQEGGSMPGDTEAFFGQGTRLTVV.

This clone was seen a handful of times. V gene TRBV7-2 combines with J gene TRBJ2-3, with 13 bases that match TRBD2. This CDR3 spans 17 amino acids. CDR1 SGHTA and CDR2 FQGNSA come from the germline V gene. Unmatched junction bases numbered 7, after V lost 5 bases and J lost 2 bases. CDR3 DNA sequence: TGTGCCAGCAGCGTCACTAGCGGGGGGGCCGTCACAGATACGCAGTATTTT. This gives the protein CASSVTSGGAVTDTQYF.

This clone was picked up a small number of times. The V gene is TRBV5-6, the J gene TRBJ2-3; 8 nucleotides agree with TRBD2. V shed 4 bases and J 1 base; nucleotides not matched to a gene: 2. CDR1 SGHDT and CDR2 YYEEEE come from the germline V gene. CDR3 length: 14 amino acids. This CDR3 is CASSPTSGTDTQYF. CDR3 DNA sequence: TGTGCCAGCAGCCCGACTAGCGGCACAGATACGCAGTATTTT.

The rearrangement uses TRBV27 and TRBJ2-7; 11 bases align to TRBD2. CDR3 length equals 14 residues. Germline lookup yields CDR1 MNHEY and CDR2 SMNVEV (reference sequence). The junction had 7 bases not matched to a gene; V was cut back by 6 bases and J by 6 bases. CDR3 residues: CASRRLAGMGEQYF. Written as DNA, the CDR3 is TGTGCCAGCAGGAGACTAGCGGGAATGGGCGAGCAGTACTTC.